This T cell receptor beta chain comes out of a study of control samples from healthy donors and cancer patients. This CDR3 is 14 amino acids long. Germline-derived CDR1 and CDR2 are DFQATT and SNEGSKA (reference sequence). V shed 3 bases, J shed 7 bases, and the junction held 9 bases outside the gene matches. Libraries were prepared by immunoSEQ multiplex PCR; TCRdb keeps only in-frame clonotypes and omits some of them. The table lists 200,000 to 250,000 clones, just under 95% of them singletons. This sequence joins TRBV20-1 and TRBJ1-5; TRBD1 matches at 7 bases. The sequenced sample consisted of blood. This receptor was taken from a man aged 50-60 years in good health. CDR3 residues: CSASWAGGYQPQHF. The DNA of the CDR3 is TGCAGTGCTAGTTGGGCAGGGGGGTACCAGCCCCAGCATTTT.